Sequencing of this TCR beta chain was carried out in a study of siplizumab effects on memory and regulatory T cells. Background on the study: The authors ran mixed lymphocyte reactions in pairs, with siplizumab at roughly 1 ug/mL or without drug.

A remark on this clone: What it binds is unknown.

Over a period of five to seven days at 37 degrees C, the mixed lymphocyte reaction cells were cocultured. Approximately 100,000 TCR templates underwent assay in each sample. Sequencing was performed with immunoSEQ multiplex PCR; in TCRdb, only in-frame clones are kept and a portion is missing. The sample has about 18,000 clones, roughly 51% seen once; the top ten hold around 5%. The CDR3 loop spans 19 amino acids. Overall study results and limits: A small minority of alloreactive clones were mapped to unstimulated subsets.

The chain combines TRBV21-1 with TRBJ2-3. TRBV21-1 is a pseudogene. What was sequenced was CFSE-low (dividing) CD4+ T cells sorted from an allogeneic mixed lymphocyte reaction. The sequence came from a human donor in good health; the cells came from an allogeneic mixed lymphocyte reaction. CDR3: CASSKSEISGGESEDTQYF. In nucleotides, the CDR3 is TGTGCCAGCAGCAAATCTGAAATATCCGGGGGCGAGTCGGAAGATACGCAGTATTTT.